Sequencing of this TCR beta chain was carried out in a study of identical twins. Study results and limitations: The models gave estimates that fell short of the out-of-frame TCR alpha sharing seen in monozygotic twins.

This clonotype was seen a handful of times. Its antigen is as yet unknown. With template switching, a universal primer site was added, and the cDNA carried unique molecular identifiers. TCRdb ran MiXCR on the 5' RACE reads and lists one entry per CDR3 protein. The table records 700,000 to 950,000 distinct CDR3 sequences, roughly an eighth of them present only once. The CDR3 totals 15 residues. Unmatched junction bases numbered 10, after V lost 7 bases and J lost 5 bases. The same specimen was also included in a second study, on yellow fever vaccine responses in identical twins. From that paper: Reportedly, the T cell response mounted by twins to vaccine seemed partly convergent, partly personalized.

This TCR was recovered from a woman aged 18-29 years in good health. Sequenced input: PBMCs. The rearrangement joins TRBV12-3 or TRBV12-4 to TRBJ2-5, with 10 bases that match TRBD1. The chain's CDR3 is CASTSRGTGAETQYF. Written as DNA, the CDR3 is TGTGCCAGCACCTCCCGAGGGACAGGGGCTGAGACCCAGTACTTC.